The next 21 T cell receptor beta chains were all read from a single sample in a study of T-cell memory formation after mild COVID-19. TCRdb itself ran the 5' RACE reads through MiXCR, one entry per CDR3 protein. The sample consists of a few hundred thousand distinct CDR3 sequences, more than 20% of them appearing once. Specimen: PBMCs or a T cell subset sorted from them (not recorded which). These receptors were taken from an adult woman who had mild COVID-19 (a few samples of this study predate the infection). Cell type and time point are not known.

This clonotype was seen at least ten times. The rearrangement joins TRBV15 to TRBJ2-7; a weak D match, TRBD2 (6 bases). Trimming took off 3 bases at V and 6 bases at J, with 18 bases between the two ends. CDR3 size: 15 residues. From germline, CDR1 is LNHNV and CDR2 YYDKDF (reference sequence). The CDR3 DNA reads as TGTGCCACCAGCAGCGCCCGGGAGAGTTCCCCCGAGCAGTACTTC. Translated: CATSSARESSPEQYF.

There are a few counts of this clonotype. The chain recombines TRBV20-1 with TRBJ1-6; D not resolved. The CDR3 covers 15 residues. Germline assignment: CDR1 DFQATT and CDR2 SNEGSKA (reference sequence). V shed 0 bases and J shed 8 bases, with 14 bases lying between them. The CDR3 DNA reads TGCAGTGCTAGAGATTGGACCGCTGAGTATTCACCCCTCCACTTT. This translates into CSARDWTAEYSPLHF.

This clonotype was observed a few times. The V call is TRBV5-1, the J call TRBJ2-3; the D gene is possibly TRBD1 (6 bases). Per germline, CDR1 SGHRS and CDR2 YFSETQ. V lost 0 bases and J lost 5, with 13 bases in between. The CDR3 runs 15 residues. Written as DNA, the CDR3 is TGCGCCAGCAGCTTGGAGGGGGTCCGGGGAGATACGCAGTATTTT. Amino acid sequence: CASSLEGVRGDTQYF.

The chain carries TRBV28 and TRBJ2-1; TRBD1 matches at 7 bases. CDR1 is MDHEN and CDR2 is SYDVKM in the germline V gene. The junction had 4 bases not matched to a gene; V was cut back by 4 bases and J by 1 base. The length of the CDR3 is 15 residues. DNA for the CDR3: TGTGCCAGCAGTTCGGGACAGAAGTCCTACAATGAGCAGTTCTTC. Amino acid sequence: CASSSGQKSYNEQFF.

This clonotype was detected a few times. This chain uses TRBV12-3 or TRBV12-4 with TRBJ1-5; 10 bases line up with TRBD1. V was clipped by 0 bases and J by 5 bases; unmatched bases: 7. The CDR3 sequence is 17 residues long. The CDR3 region is CASSLAHGTGAHQPQHF. As DNA, the CDR3 is TGTGCCAGCAGTTTAGCCCACGGGACAGGGGCCCATCAGCCCCAGCATTTT.

This clonotype was seen a handful of times. The chain is built from TRBV20-1 and TRBJ2-4, with no clear D. The CDR3 loop spans 14 amino acids. Trimming cost V 1 base and J 0 bases, with 7 bases left between them. CDR1 is DFQATT, CDR2 SNEGSKA, per germline (reference sequence). The CDR3 loop is CSARGSLAKNIQYF. CDR3 in DNA: TGCAGTGCTAGAGGTAGCTTAGCCAAAAACATTCAGTACTTC.

With respect to this clonotype: The junction departs from the called germline gene at one end, perhaps through a read error. The chain couples TRBV7-7 to TRBJ1-2; D ambiguous. Germline V gives CDR1 SSHAT, CDR2 FNYEAQ (reference sequence). The CDR3 has 13 amino acids. The CDR3 spells CASSWSLGKGYTF. The CDR3 DNA reads TGTGCTAGCAGCTGGTCTCTCGGCAAAGGCTACACCTTC.

This clonotype has more than one count but fewer than ten. The chain combines TRBV29-1 with TRBJ2-1; D is ambiguous. The germline V gene has CDR1 SQVTM and CDR2 ANQGSEA. The CDR3 is 11 amino acids. Trimming stripped 1 base from V and 9 bases from J, with 7 bases between. Here the CDR3 reads CSVEAPSEQFF. As DNA, the CDR3 is TGCAGCGTTGAAGCGCCTAGTGAGCAGTTCTTC.

This clonotype appeared a few times. The chain links TRBV5-1 to TRBJ2-1; 10 bases agree with TRBD2. The J segment lost 6 bases and the V segment lost 0 bases, leaving 9 bases of the junction unmatched. Germline-derived CDR1 and CDR2 are SGHRS and YFSETQ. The CDR3 extends over 17 amino acids. The CDR3 reads CASSLGLAGYGGNEQFF. The CDR3 bases are TGCGCCAGCAGCTTGGGACTAGCGGGCTACGGAGGCAATGAGCAGTTCTTC. The full variable domain, with the rest looked up from reference TRBV5-1 and TRBJ2-1, is KAGVTQTPRYLIKTRGQQVTLSCSPISGHRSVSWYQQTPGQGLQFLFEYFSETQRNKGNFPGRFSGRQFSNSRSEMNVSTLELGDSALYLCASSLGLAGYGGNEQFFGPGTRLTVL.

In this sample, this clonotype turned up a few times. V gene TRBV12-3 or TRBV12-4 combines with J gene TRBJ2-1; no clear D gene. The CDR3 loop spans 14 amino acids. V was trimmed by 6 bases and J by 7 bases, leaving 16 bases between them. CDR3 DNA sequence: TGTGCCAGCAGCCTCTTTATGATGGGGAATGAGCAGTTCTTC. Translated: CASSLFMMGNEQFF.

V gene TRBV12-3 or TRBV12-4 combines with J gene TRBJ1-1; no firm D call. The germline V and J ends were trimmed by 6 bases and 4 bases, with 6 bases remaining between them. The CDR3 extends over 11 amino acids. The CDR3 DNA is TGTGCCAGCAGGGAGGCCACTGAAGCTTTCTTT. Its translation is CASREATEAFF.

The genes are TRBV6-4 and TRBJ1-1; D not certain. The CDR3 is made up of 12 amino acids. Germline V gene data show CDR1 as MRHNA and CDR2 as SNTAGT. The V end was cut by 2 bases, the J end by 3 bases, with 4 bases between. The CDR3 here is CASSDTDTEAFF. CDR3 coding DNA: TGTGCCAGCAGTGACACAGACACTGAAGCTTTCTTT.

This clonotype was counted only a few times. The chain employs TRBV20-1 and TRBJ2-7, with 11 bases matching TRBD2. The CDR3 runs to 13 residues. Trimming took 2 bases from V and 6 from J; bases not matched to a gene: 3. The germline V gene has CDR1 DFQATT and CDR2 SNEGSKA (reference sequence). Here the CDR3 reads CSARTSGGREQYF. As DNA, the CDR3 is TGCAGTGCTAGAACTAGCGGGGGTCGCGAGCAGTACTTC.

This clonotype was counted only a few times. This chain uses TRBV20-1 with TRBJ2-1; 7 bases align to TRBD2. Looked up from germline, CDR1 is DFQATT and CDR2 is SNEGSKA (reference sequence). There are 15 residues in the CDR3. The ends lost 0 bases at V and 7 bases at J; junction bases unmatched: 9. The CDR3 DNA follows: TGCAGTGCTAGAGAATCGGGCGGGAGAAGGAATGAGCAGTTCTTC. It specifies CSARESGGRRNEQFF.

This chain connects TRBV6-2 or TRBV6-3 to TRBJ2-1; 7 bases are shared with TRBD1. This CDR3 is 14 amino acids long. From germline, CDR1 is MNHEY and CDR2 SVGEGT. With 5 bases clipped from V and 5 bases from J, the junction kept 6 bases outside the gene matches. CDR3 nucleotide sequence: TGTGCCAGCAGTCCAGGGACAGTCCACAATGAGCAGTTCTTC. It specifies CASSPGTVHNEQFF.

The chain employs TRBV5-1 and TRBJ2-7; D may be TRBD2 (5 bases). V gave up 5 bases and J gave up 0 bases, with 9 bases separating them. The CDR3 extends over 13 amino acids. Germline lookup yields CDR1 SGHRS and CDR2 YFSETQ. CDR3 coding DNA: TGCGCCAGCAGAGAGGGAGCCTCCTACGAGCAGTACTTC. Protein sequence: CASREGASYEQYF.

The chain is built from TRBV7-6 and TRBJ1-1; D is possibly TRBD1 (6 bases). The V gene's germline CDR1 is SGHVS and CDR2 FNYEAQ. The CDR3 length is 14 residues. Trimming removed 4 bases from V and 0 bases from J, with 9 bases in between. The CDR3 sequence is CASSSDRLNTEAFF. The CDR3 DNA follows: TGTGCCAGCAGCTCCGACAGGCTGAACACTGAAGCTTTCTTT.

The chain combines TRBV12-3 or TRBV12-4 with TRBJ2-1; D may be TRBD1 (6 bases). V lost 4 bases and J lost 7, with 8 bases in between. The CDR3 is 12 residues long. The CDR3 DNA reads as TGTGCCAGCAGTTACAGGGCGAATGAGCAGTTCTTC. Amino acids: CASSYRANEQFF.

Turning to this clonotype: Relative to the germline gene, one junction end is altered; a read error may explain this. The rearrangement joins TRBV19 to TRBJ1-1; 7 nucleotides match TRBD1. Germline lookup yields CDR1 LNHDA and CDR2 SQIVND (reference sequence). The CDR3 has 11 amino acids. CDR3 loop: CASSIVGQSLF. The DNA for the CDR3 is TGTGCCAGTAGTATTGTGGGACAGTCTCTCTTT.

This clonotype has only one observation. The chain employs TRBV11-2 and TRBJ1-4; D is undetermined. Germline CDR1 and CDR2: SGHAT and FQNNGV. The V end was cut by 1 base, the J end by 0 bases, with 12 bases between. There are 17 residues in the CDR3. The CDR3 coding sequence is TGTGCCAGCAGCTTAGGAGTATCAGCTCCAACTAATGAAAAACTGTTTTTT. The encoded protein is CASSLGVSAPTNEKLFF. The variable domain in full, with the rest retrieved from reference TRBV11-2 and TRBJ1-4, is EAGVAQSPRYKIIEKRQSVAFWCNPISGHATLYWYQQILGQGPKLLIQFQNNGVVDDSQLPKDRFSAERLKGVDSTLKIQPAKLEDSAVYLCASSLGVSAPTNEKLFFGSGTQLSVL.

This clonotype was observed a handful of times. This sequence joins TRBV5-4 and TRBJ2-1; no clear D gene. This CDR3 has 15 amino acids. Germline V lookup: CDR1 SGHNT, CDR2 YYREEE (reference sequence). Trimming cost V 0 bases and J 5 bases, with 12 bases left between them. This CDR3 reads CASSLAVARDNEQFF. CDR3 in DNA: TGTGCCAGCAGCTTGGCGGTGGCGCGAGACAATGAGCAGTTCTTC.